This T cell receptor beta chain appears in the sequencing data of a study of radiotherapy plus CTLA-4 blockade in lung cancer. V lost 1 base, J lost 5 bases, and 12 bases lay in between. CDR1 is SGHRS, CDR2 YFSETQ, per germline. The CDR3 extends over 14 amino acids. Method: immunoSEQ multiplex PCR; TCRdb's copy keeps in-frame clones and lacks some. The sample includes under 100,000 clones, over 80% of them seen just once. The sequence was obtained from a human donor with non-small cell lung cancer that progressed on radiotherapy plus ipilimumab. The input for sequencing was peripheral blood, taken from a patient treated with radiotherapy plus ipilimumab. The chain is built from TRBV5-1 and TRBJ2-5; the D is unclear. The DNA for the CDR3 is TGCGCCAGCAGCTTGCAAGCAGCTGAGGAGACCCAGTACTTC. This gives the protein CASSLQAAEETQYF.